This entry lists 15 T cell receptor beta chains sequenced from one sample in a study of Ad26.COV2.S vaccination and SARS-CoV-2 variants. TCRdb's copy holds only in-frame clones and misses some; the assay was immunoSEQ multiplex PCR. The sample lists some 250,000 clones, 70% to 90% seen once, with roughly a tenth in the top ten. Sample treatment: roughly 18 received Ad26.COV2.S at low or high dose, single or two shots; about 5 received placebo; per-sample allocation not given. The samples were gathered on day 63 after the first injection of vaccine or placebo. Sequences were derived from peripheral blood, sampled in a trial of Ad26.COV2.S vaccine versus placebo. Source of these receptors: a person aged 18-60 years who received the Ad26.COV2.S COVID-19 vaccine or a placebo.

The chain employs TRBV7-2 and TRBJ1-5; 11 bases line up with TRBD1. The germline CDR1 and CDR2 sequences are SGHTA and FQGNSA. The CDR3 is made up of 17 amino acids. After removal of 2 bases from V and 6 bases from J, the junction contained 9 bases not matched to a gene. The CDR3 DNA reads as TGTGCCAGCAGCTTATCCGGGACAGGGGGGGTACGTCAGCCCCAGCATTTT. Encoded protein: CASSLSGTGGVRQPQHF.

The chain joins TRBV18 to TRBJ1-1, with D perhaps TRBD1 (6 bases). Germline V lookup: CDR1 KGHSH, CDR2 LQKENI. Trimming left V 2 bases short and J 5 bases short, with 21 bases between. The CDR3 covers 17 residues. Here the CDR3 DNA reads TGTGCCAGCTCACCATTGGACAGTCAGCTGATGGGGACTGAAGCTTTCTTT. It yields the protein CASSPLDSQLMGTEAFF. Full variable domain (missing parts from reference TRBV18 and TRBJ1-1): NAGVMQNPRHLVRRRGQEARLRCSPMKGHSHVYWYRQLPEEGLKFMVYLQKENIIDESGMPKERFSAEFPKEGPSILRIQQVVRGDSAAYFCASSPLDSQLMGTEAFFGQGTRLTVV.

This chain joins TRBV28 and TRBJ1-5, with 7 bases fitting TRBD1. V shed 4 bases, J shed 7 bases, and the junction held 10 bases outside the gene matches. This CDR3 has 15 residues. The germline V gene encodes CDR1 MDHEN and CDR2 SYDVKM. The CDR3 DNA is TGTGCCAGCAGTTCCCAACCTCAGGGGGGGCAGCCCCAGCATTTT. Protein: CASSSQPQGGQPQHF.

A single count supports this clone. The rearrangement links TRBV28 to TRBJ2-7; possibly TRBD2 for D (6 bases). Germline loops: CDR1 MDHEN, CDR2 SYDVKM. CDR3 length equals 13 residues. The V end was cut by 7 bases, the J end by 0 bases, with 10 bases between. The CDR3 DNA follows: TGTGCCAGCACGACTAGGCTCTCCTACGAGCAGTACTTC. As protein: CASTTRLSYEQYF.

This sequence joins TRBV3-1 (or the pseudogene TRBV3-2) and TRBJ2-7; 11 bases map to TRBD2. This CDR3 region has 19 residues. Per the germline V gene, CDR1 is LGHDT and CDR2 is YNNKEL (reference sequence). Germline trimming cut 0 bases from V and 1 base from J; bases unmatched to any gene: 11. CDR3 bases: TGTGCCAGCAGCCAAGATTGGCCTAGCGGGAGGAAGTCGTCCTACGAGCAGTACTTC. Its translation is CASSQDWPSGRKSSYEQYF.

This clone was observed once. This chain uses TRBV2 with TRBJ1-2; D gene uncertain. The CDR3 runs 15 residues. Germline CDR1 is SNHLY and CDR2 is FYNNEI. Trimming pared 1 base from V and 2 bases from J, leaving 11 bases between. CDR3 sequence reads: CASSEVGPANYGYTF. The CDR3 coding sequence is TGTGCCAGCAGTGAAGTCGGGCCGGCGAACTATGGCTACACCTTC.

This clone was picked up one time. The chain employs TRBV19 and TRBJ2-7; D might be TRBD2 (6 bases). Trimming took off 5 bases at V and 4 bases at J, with 6 bases between the two ends. In germline, CDR1 is LNHDA, CDR2 SQIVND (reference sequence). This CDR3 comprises 11 residues. CDR3 sequence (DNA): TGTGCCAGTAGTCGGGGGTACGAGCAGTACTTC. It is translated as CASSRGYEQYF.

The rearrangement links TRBV5-5 to TRBJ2-2; D gene uncertain. Germline V gene lookup returns CDR1 SGHKS and CDR2 YYEKEE (reference sequence). Trimming removed 2 bases at V and 3 bases at J, with 8 bases between. The CDR3 is 14 amino acids. The CDR3 nucleotides are TGTGCCAGCAGCTTCGTCAGCTACACCGGGGAGCTGTTTTTT. Its protein product is CASSFVSYTGELFF.

The rearrangement links TRBV7-3 to TRBJ2-6; 7 positions match TRBD1. In germline, CDR1 is SGHTA, CDR2 FQGTGA. Trimming took 1 base from V and 0 from J; bases not matched to a gene: 6. This CDR3 has 18 amino acids. The CDR3 DNA sequence: TGTGCCAGCAGCTTAATGTCAGGGGGTTCCTCTGGGGCCAACGTCCTGACTTTC. Its translation is CASSLMSGGSSGANVLTF.

In this sample, this clone turned up a few times. The chain recombines TRBV9 with TRBJ1-3, with D possibly TRBD1 on 5 matching bases. Germline values: CDR1 SGDLS, CDR2 YYNGEE. This CDR3 region has 16 residues. The germline V and J ends were trimmed by 4 bases and 0 bases, with 14 bases remaining between them. The CDR3 nucleotides are TGTGCCAGCAGCACCCGACAGACTCTCTCTGGAAACACCATATATTTT. Translated: CASSTRQTLSGNTIYF.

This clone was picked up a small number of times. The V call is TRBV6-2 or TRBV6-3, the J call TRBJ2-1; TRBD1 aligns across 7 bases. This CDR3 contains 17 residues. V dropped 7 bases and J dropped 1; count of bases not matched to a gene: 13. CDR1 and CDR2 from the germline V gene are MNHEY and SVGEGT. The CDR3 coding sequence is TGTGCCAGCACCCCCTCGCTGGGACAGCCTTCCTACAATGAGCAGTTCTTC. It is translated as CASTPSLGQPSYNEQFF.

The chain uses TRBV18 and TRBJ1-3; D not resolved. Trimming stripped 5 bases from V and 6 bases from J, with 11 bases between. CDR3 size: 13 residues. CDR1 KGHSH and CDR2 LQKENI come from the germline V gene. CDR3 protein: CASSTGPANTIYF. Here the CDR3 DNA reads TGTGCCAGCTCAACGGGTCCTGCAAACACCATATATTTT.

The V and J genes are TRBV15 and TRBJ2-3; unclear D gene. V was trimmed by 10 bases and J by 0 bases, leaving 20 bases between them. The germline gives CDR1 LNHNV, CDR2 YYDKDF (reference sequence). This CDR3 is built from 16 residues. Written as DNA, the CDR3 is TGTGCCATCAATTTAAATGAGGATTTTAGCACAGATACGCAGTATTTT. Translating gives CAINLNEDFSTDTQYF.

This CDR3 is CASSSGQGPTDTQYF. DNA for the CDR3: TGTGCCAGCAGTAGTGGACAGGGCCCTACAGATACGCAGTATTTT. The chain combines TRBV28 with TRBJ2-3, with TRBD1 matching over 8 bases. V trimming: 5 bases; J trimming: 3 bases; junction bases outside the gene matches: 7. The CDR3 has 15 residues. Germline loops: CDR1 MDHEN, CDR2 SYDVKM. Looking up the rest from reference TRBV28 and TRBJ2-3 gives the full variable domain: DVKVTQSSRYLVKRTGEKVFLECVQDMDHENMFWYRQDPGLGLRLIYFSYDVKMKEKGDIPEGYSVSREKKERFSLILESASTNQTSMYLCASSSGQGPTDTQYFGPGTRLTVL.

CDR3 amino acids: CASSLASTNNYGYTF. DNA of the CDR3: TGTGCCAGCAGCTTAGCCTCGACAAATAACTATGGCTACACCTTC. This chain links TRBV7-9 with TRBJ1-2; D gene uncertain. Trimming stripped 0 bases from V and 1 base from J, with 9 bases between. The CDR3 consists of 15 residues. The germline gives CDR1 SEHNR, CDR2 FQNEAQ (reference sequence).